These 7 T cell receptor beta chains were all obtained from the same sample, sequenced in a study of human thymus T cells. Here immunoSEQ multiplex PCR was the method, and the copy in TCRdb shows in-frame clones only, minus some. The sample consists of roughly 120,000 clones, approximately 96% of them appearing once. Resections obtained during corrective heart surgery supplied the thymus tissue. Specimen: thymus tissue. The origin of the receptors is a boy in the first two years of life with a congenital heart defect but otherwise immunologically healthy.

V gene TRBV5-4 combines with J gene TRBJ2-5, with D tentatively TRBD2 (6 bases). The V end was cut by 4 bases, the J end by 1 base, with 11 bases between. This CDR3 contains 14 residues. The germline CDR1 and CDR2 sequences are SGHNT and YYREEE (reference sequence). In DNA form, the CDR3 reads TGTGCCAGCAGCGCGGCTAGCGTCCAAGAGACCCAGTACTTC. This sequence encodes CASSAASVQETQYF.

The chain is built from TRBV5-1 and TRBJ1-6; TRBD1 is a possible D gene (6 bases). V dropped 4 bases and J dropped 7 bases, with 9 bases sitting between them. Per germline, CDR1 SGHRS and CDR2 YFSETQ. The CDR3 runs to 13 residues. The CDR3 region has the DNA TGCGCCAGCAGCCCCACAGGGAATTCACCCCTCCACTTT. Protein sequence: CASSPTGNSPLHF.

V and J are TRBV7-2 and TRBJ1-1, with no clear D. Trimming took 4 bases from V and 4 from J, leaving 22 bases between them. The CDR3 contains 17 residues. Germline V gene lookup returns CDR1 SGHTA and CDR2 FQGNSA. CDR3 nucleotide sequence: TGTGCCAGCAGCTCCCGTTGGATTCGGGGTGCAAGCACTGAAGCTTTCTTT. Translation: CASSSRWIRGASTEAFF.

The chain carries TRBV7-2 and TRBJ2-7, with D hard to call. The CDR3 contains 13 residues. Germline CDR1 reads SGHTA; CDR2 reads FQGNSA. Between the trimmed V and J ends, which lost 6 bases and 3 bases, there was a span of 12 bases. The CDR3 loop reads CASSPRFDYEQYF. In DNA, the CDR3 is TGTGCCAGCAGTCCCCGGTTCGACTACGAGCAGTACTTC.

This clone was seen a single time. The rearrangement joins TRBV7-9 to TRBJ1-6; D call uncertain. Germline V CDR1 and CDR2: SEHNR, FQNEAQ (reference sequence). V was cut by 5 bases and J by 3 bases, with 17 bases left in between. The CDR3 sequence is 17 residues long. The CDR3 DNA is TGTGCCAGCAGCACATCCCCCGGCGGGGACTATAATTCACCCCTCCACTTT. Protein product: CASSTSPGGDYNSPLHF.

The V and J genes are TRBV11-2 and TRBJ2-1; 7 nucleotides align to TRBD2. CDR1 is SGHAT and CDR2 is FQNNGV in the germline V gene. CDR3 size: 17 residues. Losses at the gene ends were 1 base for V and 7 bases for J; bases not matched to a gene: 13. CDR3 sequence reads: CASSLVPARGRVNEQFF. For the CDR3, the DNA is TGTGCCAGCAGCTTAGTGCCAGCCCGGGGGAGGGTTAATGAGCAGTTCTTC. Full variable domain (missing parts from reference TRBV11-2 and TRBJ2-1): EAGVAQSPRYKIIEKRQSVAFWCNPISGHATLYWYQQILGQGPKLLIQFQNNGVVDDSQLPKDRFSAERLKGVDSTLKIQPAKLEDSAVYLCASSLVPARGRVNEQFFGPGTRLTVL.

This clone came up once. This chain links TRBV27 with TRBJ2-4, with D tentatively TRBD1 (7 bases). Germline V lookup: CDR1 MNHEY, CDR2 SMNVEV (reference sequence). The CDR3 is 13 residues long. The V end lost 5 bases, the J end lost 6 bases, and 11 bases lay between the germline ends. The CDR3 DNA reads TGTGCCAGCAGTGGCAGGGGGGTAAACATTCAGTACTTC. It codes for CASSGRGVNIQYF.